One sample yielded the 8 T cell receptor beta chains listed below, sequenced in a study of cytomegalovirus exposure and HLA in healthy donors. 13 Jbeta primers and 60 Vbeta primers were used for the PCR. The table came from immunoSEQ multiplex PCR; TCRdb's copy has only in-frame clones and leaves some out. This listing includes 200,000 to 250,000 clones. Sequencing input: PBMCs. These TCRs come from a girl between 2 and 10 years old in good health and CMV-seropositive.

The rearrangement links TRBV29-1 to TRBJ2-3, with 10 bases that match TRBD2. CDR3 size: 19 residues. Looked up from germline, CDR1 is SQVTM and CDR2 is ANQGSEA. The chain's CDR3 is CSENQREGISDGRTDTQYF. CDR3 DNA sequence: TGCAGTGAAAACCAGCGGGAGGGGATATCGGATGGGCGGACAGATACGCAGTATTTT.

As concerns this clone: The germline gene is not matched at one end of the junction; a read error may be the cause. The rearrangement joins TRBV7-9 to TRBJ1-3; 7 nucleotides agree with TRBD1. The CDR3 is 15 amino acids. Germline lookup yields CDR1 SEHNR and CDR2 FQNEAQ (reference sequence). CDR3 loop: CASSLRDSSGSTIYF. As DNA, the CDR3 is TGTGCCAGCAGCCTTAGGGACAGCTCTGGAAGCACCATATATTTT.

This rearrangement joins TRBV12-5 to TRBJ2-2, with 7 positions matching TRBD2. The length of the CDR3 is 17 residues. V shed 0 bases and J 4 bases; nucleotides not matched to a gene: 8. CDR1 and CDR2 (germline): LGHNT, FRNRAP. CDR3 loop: CASGLVLGEGSTGELFF. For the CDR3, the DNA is TGTGCTAGTGGTTTGGTACTGGGGGAGGGTAGCACCGGGGAGCTGTTTTTT.

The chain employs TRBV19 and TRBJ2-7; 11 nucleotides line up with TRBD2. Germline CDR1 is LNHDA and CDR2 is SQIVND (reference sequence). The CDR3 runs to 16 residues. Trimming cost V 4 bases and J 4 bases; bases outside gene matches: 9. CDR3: CASSRKLAGGEYEQYF. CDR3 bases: TGTGCCAGTAGTAGAAAATTAGCGGGAGGGGAGTACGAGCAGTACTTC.

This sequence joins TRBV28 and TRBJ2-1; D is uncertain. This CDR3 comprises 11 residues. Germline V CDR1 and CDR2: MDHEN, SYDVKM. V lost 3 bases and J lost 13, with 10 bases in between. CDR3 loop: CASSLRWVQFF. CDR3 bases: TGTGCCAGCAGTTTGAGGTGGGTTCAGTTCTTC. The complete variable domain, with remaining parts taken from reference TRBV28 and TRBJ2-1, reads DVKVTQSSRYLVKRTGEKVFLECVQDMDHENMFWYRQDPGLGLRLIYFSYDVKMKEKGDIPEGYSVSREKKERFSLILESASTNQTSMYLCASSLRWVQFFGPGTRLTVL.

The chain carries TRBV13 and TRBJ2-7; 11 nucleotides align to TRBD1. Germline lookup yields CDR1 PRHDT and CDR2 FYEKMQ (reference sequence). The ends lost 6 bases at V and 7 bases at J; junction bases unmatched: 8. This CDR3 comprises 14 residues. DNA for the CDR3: TGTGCCAGCAGTTCGGGACAGGGGGTACGGGAGCAGTACTTC. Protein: CASSSGQGVREQYF.

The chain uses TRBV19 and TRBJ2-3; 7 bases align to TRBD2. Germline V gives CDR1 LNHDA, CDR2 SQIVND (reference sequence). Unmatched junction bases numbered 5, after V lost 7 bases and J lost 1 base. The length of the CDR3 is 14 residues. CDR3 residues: CASKWEGGTDTQYF. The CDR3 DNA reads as TGTGCCAGTAAGTGGGAGGGAGGCACAGATACGCAGTATTTT.

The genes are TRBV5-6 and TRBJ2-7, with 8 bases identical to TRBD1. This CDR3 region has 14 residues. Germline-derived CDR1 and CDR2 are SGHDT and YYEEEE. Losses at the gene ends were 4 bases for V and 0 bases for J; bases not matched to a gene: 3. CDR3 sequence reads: CASSDGTGSYEQYF. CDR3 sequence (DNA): TGTGCCAGCAGCGACGGGACAGGCTCCTACGAGCAGTACTTC.